The clone carrying this T cell receptor beta chain showed up many times. Its antigen is unidentified. The CDR3 contains 13 residues. V lost 5 bases and J lost 1, with 8 bases in between. Germline V gene lookup returns CDR1 DFQATT and CDR2 SNEGSKA (reference sequence). The data stem from a study of molecular identifiers for immune sequencing clone quantification. Findings and caveats of the study: Identical TCR molecules that share a barcode could lead to an underestimation of highly expanded clone sizes. Among effectors, clones above 20 RNA copies held over 99% of molecules; among naive cells, under 1%.

Sorted naive CD8 T cells were those defined as CD8+CD4-CCR7+CD45RA+. Bulk TCR libraries were made with methods that had been previously described and with listed TCR primers. One entry per CDR3 protein results from TCRdb running MiXCR on the PCR reads. The sample records over 600,000 distinct CDR3 sequences, just under 20% being singletons. Specimen: naive CD8+ T cells from blood, with Jurkat cell RNA spiked in. Regarding subset: FACS-sorted CD8+CD4-CCR7+CD45RA+ naive T cells. V gene TRBV20-1 combines with J gene TRBJ2-2; D may match TRBD1 or TRBD2 (5 bases each). The TCR was taken from a human donor in good health. Some libraries in this study had Jurkat cell RNA spiked in. The CDR3 here is CSAQRGNTGELFF. CDR3 DNA: TGCAGTGCTCAGAGGGGGAACACCGGGGAGCTGTTTTTT.